This TCR beta chain derives from a study of shared clonotypes between healthy human individuals. Looking at the study overall: Three CD4 naive, three CD4 memory, two CD8 naive and one CD8 memory plate were used per donor. Whole-study results and caveats: Naive CD4 clonotypes overlapped across several donors at roughly 5%. Sequencing depth was predicted to influence how clonotypes are shared among donors.

Some clones are missing from TCRdb's copy, which holds only in-frame ones; the method was immunoSEQ multiplex PCR. The table has some 200,000 clones, 65% to 70% seen once. To note about this clone: Its antigen is undetermined.

The CDR3 is made up of 15 amino acids. After removal of 5 bases from V and 0 bases from J, the junction contained 3 bases not matched to a gene. The germline V gene encodes CDR1 SGHAT and CDR2 FQNNGV. The source material was memory CD4+ T cells sorted from blood. Documented subset: CD45RA-negative fraction. This chain connects TRBV11-2 to TRBJ2-2, with 7 bases fitting TRBD1. This TCR derives from a man aged 25 to 40 in good health. CDR3: CASSRGQTNTGELFF. CDR3 in DNA: TGTGCCAGCAGCCGGGGACAGACGAACACCGGGGAGCTGTTTTTT.